This T cell receptor (beta chain) was found in a study of human T cells and chemical hapten exposure. As for the study in general: Skin of the upper inner arm, approximately 2 cm by approximately 2 cm, received 2% DPC for sensitization.

As for time point: patch test 1, 2 weeks after DPC sensitization. As to treatment: therapeutic diphenylcyclopropenone sensitization with weekly scalp DPC. The study enrolled 18 to 70-year-old alopecia patients suitable for DPC. From germline, CDR1 is MNHEY and CDR2 SVGEGT. The length of the CDR3 is 13 residues. The junction had 6 bases not matched to a gene; V was cut back by 8 bases and J by 7 bases. Each CDR3 protein gets one entry after TCRdb re-called the RACE reads with MiXCR. The sample has 150,000 to 200,000 distinct CDR3 sequences, about 22% seen once; the top ten hold under 7.5%. This sequence originates from a woman between 45 and 65 years old with alopecia areata. Some clones in this sample may be carry-over from other donors' samples. The material sequenced was whole blood, taken in connection with sensitization to the hapten diphenylcyclopropenone (DPC). V usage is TRBV6-2 or TRBV6-3 and J usage is TRBJ1-4; 8 bases align to TRBD1. CDR3 sequence: CASGDRGGEKLFF. CDR3 DNA: TGTGCCAGCGGTGACAGGGGCGGTGAAAAACTGTTTTTT.